Following are 15 T cell receptor beta chains from one sample sequenced in a study of neurological immune-mediated disorders (dated 2019 in TCRdb). Libraries came from 5' RACE. TCRdb shows the sequencer as Illumina HiSeq 2500. TCRdb trimmed public reads at Q25 via fastp, called clones via MiXCR and kept in-frame beta chains. Rows with a matching CDR3 protein are joined into one entry that keeps the most common DNA and genes. A total of 70,000 or so distinct CDR3 sequences appear in this sample, around 5.5% of them only once. The ten largest clones represent approximately 2.6% of the sample. Sequencing was performed on PBMCs. These receptors were collected from a woman aged 25 to 39 with multiple sclerosis.

This clonotype occurred many times. This chain joins TRBV7-2 and TRBJ2-5; no definite D call. CDR3 size: 12 residues. Germline V lookup: CDR1 SGHTA, CDR2 FQGNSA. V dropped 4 bases and J dropped 1 base, with 4 bases sitting between them. The CDR3 spells CASSSFQETQYF. CDR3 nucleotides: TGTGCCAGCAGCTCCTTCCAAGAGACCCAGTACTTC.

This clonotype was detected ten times or more. The V and J genes are TRBV20-1 and TRBJ2-6; D remains unclear. CDR1 and CDR2 from the germline V gene are DFQATT and SNEGSKA (reference sequence). V was clipped by 0 bases and J by 0 bases, with 3 bases between them. The CDR3 loop spans 14 amino acids. The CDR3 DNA reads TGCAGTGCTAGAGACCTCTCTGGGGCCAACGTCCTGACTTTC. This codes for CSARDLSGANVLTF.

The table lists this clonotype with many counts. The chain uses TRBV6-6 and TRBJ2-7, with TRBD2 matching 10 bases. J lost 0 bases, V lost 5 bases, and 4 bases had no gene match. Looked up from germline, CDR1 is MNHNY and CDR2 is SVGAGI (reference sequence). This CDR3 region has 15 residues. CDR3 amino acids: CASSDGLAVSYEQYF. In DNA form, the CDR3 reads TGTGCCAGCAGTGACGGACTAGCGGTCTCCTACGAGCAGTACTTC.

This clonotype was detected ten times or more. The rearrangement links TRBV5-1 to TRBJ1-1, with unresolved D. Germline V gene data show CDR1 as SGHRS and CDR2 as YFSETQ. V was cut by 1 base and J by 0 bases, with 13 bases left in between. CDR3 length: 16 amino acids. The CDR3 DNA reads as TGCGCCAGCAGCTTGCGGGCCCTCGGGATGAACACTGAAGCTTTCTTT. Its protein is CASSLRALGMNTEAFF.

This clonotype was observed at least ten times. The CDR3 sequence is CASSLPTGTGDTGELFF. CDR3 DNA sequence: TGCGCCAGCAGCCTACCTACGGGGACAGGGGACACCGGGGAGCTGTTTTTT. The chain has TRBV5-1 and TRBJ2-2; TRBD1 agrees at 10 bases. The V and J ends lost 4 bases and 3 bases, in that order; junction bases with no gene match: 9. CDR3 length: 17 amino acids. Germline CDR1 SGHRS, CDR2 YFSETQ.

This clonotype has at least ten counts. The chain carries TRBV6-5 and TRBJ2-3, with a possible D match to TRBD2 (5 bases). The CDR3 totals 16 residues. Trimming left V 6 bases short and J 3 bases short, with 19 bases between. Germline V gene data show CDR1 as MNHEY and CDR2 as SVGAGI. This CDR3 reads CASRKRGLTTTDTQYF. DNA for the CDR3: TGTGCCAGCAGGAAACGCGGGCTAACAACTACAGATACGCAGTATTTT.

The chain links TRBV3-1 to TRBJ2-3; D not certain. V was pared by 0 bases and J by 0 bases, with 16 bases between. Germline CDR1 and CDR2: LGHDT and YNNKEL (reference sequence). This CDR3 region has 18 residues. The CDR3 nucleotides read TGTGCCAGCAGCCAAGAAGGAGAGGTGCCCTCCAGCACAGATACGCAGTATTTT. Translated: CASSQEGEVPSSTDTQYF.

The CDR3 DNA reads TGTGCCAGCACTATTAGGGGGACTAGCGGAGCGACAGATACGCAGTATTTT. It encodes CASTIRGTSGATDTQYF. V usage is TRBV12-3 or TRBV12-4 and J usage is TRBJ2-3; 11 bases are shared with TRBD2. V was pared by 7 bases and J by 3 bases, with 12 bases of the junction left unmatched. The CDR3 covers 17 residues.

The chain uses TRBV20-1 and TRBJ1-5; possible D gene TRBD1, 6 bases. Trimming left V 2 bases short and J 2 bases short, with 13 bases between. CDR3 length: 15 residues. Per germline, CDR1 DFQATT and CDR2 SNEGSKA (reference sequence). The CDR3 protein is CSARTAEGGNQPQHF. Written as DNA, the CDR3 is TGCAGTGCTAGAACCGCAGAGGGGGGCAATCAGCCCCAGCATTTT.

This clonotype was found many times. This chain uses TRBV7-9 with TRBJ2-7; unclear D gene. The germline CDR1 and CDR2 sequences are SEHNR and FQNEAQ (reference sequence). The V and J ends lost 5 bases and 5 bases respectively, with 10 bases between them. This CDR3 is built from 12 residues. CDR3 nucleotide sequence: TGTGCCAGCAGCCCCCCCACCCACGAGCAGTACTTC. It encodes CASSPPTHEQYF.

V is TRBV10-2 and J is TRBJ2-7; 11 bases are shared with TRBD1. The CDR3 loop spans 17 amino acids. The V gene end was trimmed by 7 bases and the J gene end by 7 bases; junction bases not matched to a gene: 18. Germline loops: CDR1 WSHSY, CDR2 SAAADI. The DNA of the CDR3 is TGCGCCAGCATCGATTTTTGGGAGGGACAGGGGGTAAGGGAGCAGTACTTC. It codes for CASIDFWEGQGVREQYF.

This clonotype was detected many times. The V and J genes are TRBV7-8 and TRBJ2-6; perhaps TRBD2 as D (5 bases). Trimming removed 1 base from V and 0 bases from J, with 13 bases in between. CDR3 length equals 18 residues. CDR1 and CDR2 from the germline V gene are SGHVS and FQNEAQ. CDR3 amino acids: CASSLVGLDFSGANVLTF. The DNA for the CDR3 is TGTGCCAGCAGCTTAGTTGGACTTGACTTCTCTGGGGCCAACGTCCTGACTTTC.

A note on this clonotype: The CDR3 ends on some other residue instead of the conserved phenylalanine or tryptophan, so this is likely a read error. V is TRBV20-1 and J is TRBJ2-3, with 9 bases fitting TRBD2. CDR1 and CDR2 (germline): DFQATT, SNEGSKA (reference sequence). The CDR3 covers 14 residues. Trimming took 8 bases from V and 7 from J; bases not matched to a gene: 13. The CDR3 DNA follows: TGCAGTCTCCTTGGGACTAGCTTCACGAATACGCAGTATAAT. Protein sequence: CSLLGTSFTNTQYN.

This clonotype is a singleton in its sample. Possible read error: a much larger clone is one base away. This rearrangement joins TRBV29-1 to TRBJ1-2; TRBD1 is a possible D gene (5 bases). The germline CDR1 and CDR2 sequences are SQVTM and ANQGSEA. The CDR3 has 10 amino acids. CDR3 sequence: CSVVATVVFF. DNA for the CDR3: TGCAGCGTTGTAGCGACAGTGGTGTTCTTC.

At least ten counts were recorded for this clonotype. The rearrangement joins TRBV5-6 to TRBJ1-2; D uncertain. Germline V gives CDR1 SGHDT, CDR2 YYEEEE. The CDR3 consists of 14 residues. V gave up 2 bases and J gave up 3 bases, with 11 bases separating them. This CDR3 reads CASSFGVSDYGYTF. DNA for the CDR3: TGTGCCAGCAGCTTCGGGGTATCGGACTATGGCTACACCTTC.